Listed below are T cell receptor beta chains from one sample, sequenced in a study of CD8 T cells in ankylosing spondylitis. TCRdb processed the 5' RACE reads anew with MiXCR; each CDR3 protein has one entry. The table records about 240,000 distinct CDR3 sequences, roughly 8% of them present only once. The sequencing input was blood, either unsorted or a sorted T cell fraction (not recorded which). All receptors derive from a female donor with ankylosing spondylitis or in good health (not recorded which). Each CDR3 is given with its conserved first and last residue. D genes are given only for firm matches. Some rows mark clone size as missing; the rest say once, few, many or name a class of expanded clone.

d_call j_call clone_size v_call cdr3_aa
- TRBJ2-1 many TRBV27 CASSELGVAYNEQFF
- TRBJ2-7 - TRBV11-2 CASSLRGGADYEQYF
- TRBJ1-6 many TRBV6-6 CASSLHNSPLHF
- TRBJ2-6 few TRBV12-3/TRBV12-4 CASSPPGVSSGANVLTF
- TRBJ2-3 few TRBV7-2 CASSLVGSARDTQYF
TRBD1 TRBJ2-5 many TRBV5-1 CASSPGTAGETQYF
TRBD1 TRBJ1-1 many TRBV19 CASSIDVRLGQGTEAFF
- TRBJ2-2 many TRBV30 CAWSPGTYNTGELFF
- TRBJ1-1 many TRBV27 CASSYGRNTEAFF
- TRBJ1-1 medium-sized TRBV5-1 CASTQNGATLNTEAFF
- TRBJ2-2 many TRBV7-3 CASSLLGGSGELFF
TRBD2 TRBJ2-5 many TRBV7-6 CASSLVIAGVIQYF
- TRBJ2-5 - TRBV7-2 CASSLDGQKQETQYF
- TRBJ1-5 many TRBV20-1 CSASQGHSNQPQHF
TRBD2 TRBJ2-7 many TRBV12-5 CASGLSGIVYEQYF
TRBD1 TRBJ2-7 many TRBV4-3 CASSQGPGQGSEQYF
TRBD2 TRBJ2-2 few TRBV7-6 CASSLDSGTGLAGVGELFF
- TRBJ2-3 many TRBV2 CASSGRDATDTQYF
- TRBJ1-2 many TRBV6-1 CASSEDPGVKGYTF
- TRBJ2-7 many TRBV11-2 CASTGVGSPNEQYF
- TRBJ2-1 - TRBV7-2 CASSTSGAPYNEQFF
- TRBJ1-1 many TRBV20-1 CSASRGRNTEAFF
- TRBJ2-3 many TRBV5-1 CASSLGGVASTDTQYF
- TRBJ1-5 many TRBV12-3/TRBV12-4 CASSLARGGIRNQPQHF
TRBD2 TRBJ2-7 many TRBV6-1 CASKWGTSGYEQYF
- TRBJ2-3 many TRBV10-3 CAISGPDTASQYF
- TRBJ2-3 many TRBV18 CASSPWAGYTDTQYF
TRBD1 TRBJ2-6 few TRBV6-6 CASSLNRDRKFSGANVLTF
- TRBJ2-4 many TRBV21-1 CASTPDARGLVKNIQYF
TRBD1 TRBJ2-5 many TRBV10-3 CAISELDRGRGKTQYF
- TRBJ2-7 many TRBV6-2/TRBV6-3 CASKGLGGTHSYEQYF
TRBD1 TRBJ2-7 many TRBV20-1 CSASSGRDRQYF
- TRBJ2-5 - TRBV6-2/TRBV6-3 CASRPQRVEVETQYF
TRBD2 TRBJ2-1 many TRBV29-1 CSVESGRAGEQFF
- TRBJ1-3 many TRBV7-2 CASSLDVGSGNTIYF
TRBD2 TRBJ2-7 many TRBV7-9 CASSLASGAPYEQYF
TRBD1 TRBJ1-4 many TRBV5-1 CASSLTGTGFEKLFF
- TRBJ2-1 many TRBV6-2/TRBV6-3 CASSYGARSYNEQFF